A selection of T cell receptor beta chains follows, all from one sample in a study of monozygotic twins with inflammatory bowel disease. TCRdb reprocessed the 5' RACE reads and stores each CDR3 protein as one record, lacking DNA. The repertoire table contains hundreds of thousands of distinct CDR3 sequences. Sequenced sample: blood. The source is a human donor with ulcerative colitis or Crohn's disease, or a healthy co-twin of an affected twin (not recorded which). Both conserved end residues are part of each CDR3. Fields, in order: V gene, CDR3 length, J gene, CDR3 protein.

V: TRBV29-1; length: 12; J: TRBJ2-3; CDR3: CSVNLTPDTQYF
V: TRBV7-8; length: 18; J: TRBJ1-5; CDR3: CASSLPPWSRDSNQPQHF
V: TRBV28; length: 17; J: TRBJ2-3; CDR3: CASSPGTSAGGMYTQYF
V: TRBV5-6; length: 15; J: TRBJ2-5; CDR3: CASSLKNRGQETQYF
V: TRBV19; length: 16; J: TRBJ1-5; CDR3: CASSQARGMGNQPQHF
V: TRBV28; length: 16; J: TRBJ2-3; CDR3: CASSSRTSGSPDTQYF
V: TRBV20-1; length: 14; J: TRBJ2-5; CDR3: CSASRAGAPETQYF
V: TRBV11-3; length: 14; J: TRBJ2-1; CDR3: CASSLGRGTVEQFF
V: TRBV28; length: 16; J: TRBJ1-5; CDR3: CASRDVSPYSNQPQHF
V: TRBV28; length: 15; J: TRBJ1-4; CDR3: CASSAPGQGGEKLFF
V: TRBV13; length: 14; J: TRBJ2-3; CDR3: CASSRTSDTDTQYF
V: TRBV20-1; length: 16; J: TRBJ2-1; CDR3: CSAQSGEAGGINEQFF
V: TRBV20-1; length: 14; J: TRBJ2-3; CDR3: CSAVTSGAGDTQYF
V: TRBV5-5; length: 14; J: TRBJ2-1; CDR3: CASSPTVLYNEQFF
V: TRBV5-1; length: 13; J: TRBJ2-7; CDR3: CASSQREAYEQYF
V: TRBV5-1; length: 17; J: TRBJ1-4; CDR3: CASSCVQGEGCDEKLFF
V: TRBV7-6; length: 16; J: TRBJ2-1; CDR3: CASSLRSASSYNEQFF
V: TRBV12-3/TRBV12-4; length: 14; J: TRBJ2-5; CDR3: CASRGTRLGETQYF
V: TRBV7-8; length: 13; J: TRBJ2-3; CDR3: CASSLEGFLTQYF
V: TRBV23-1; length: 16; J: TRBJ1-4; CDR3: CASRAGPDRRNTEAFF
V: TRBV7-2; length: 17; J: TRBJ2-3; CDR3: CASSLPLEQLGEDTQYF
V: TRBV3-1; length: 14; J: TRBJ2-7; CDR3: CASSQVGTRYEQYF